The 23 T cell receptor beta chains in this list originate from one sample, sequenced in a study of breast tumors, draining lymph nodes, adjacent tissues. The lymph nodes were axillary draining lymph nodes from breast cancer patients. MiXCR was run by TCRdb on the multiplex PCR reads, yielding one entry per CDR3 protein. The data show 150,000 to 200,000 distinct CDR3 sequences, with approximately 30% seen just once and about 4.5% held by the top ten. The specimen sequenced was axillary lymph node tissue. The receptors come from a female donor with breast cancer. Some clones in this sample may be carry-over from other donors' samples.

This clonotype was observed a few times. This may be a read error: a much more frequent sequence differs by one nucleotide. For the CDR3, the DNA is TGTGCCAGCGGAGGGGGGACTAGCGGGAGGTCGGAGACCCAGTACTTC. Protein sequence: CASGGGTSGRSETQYF. The genes are TRBV6-6 and TRBJ2-5; TRBD2 matches 15 bases. The CDR3 length is 16 residues. V gave up 8 bases and J gave up 5 bases; unmatched junction bases: 9. Germline V gene sequence: CDR1 MNHNY, CDR2 SVGAGI (reference sequence).

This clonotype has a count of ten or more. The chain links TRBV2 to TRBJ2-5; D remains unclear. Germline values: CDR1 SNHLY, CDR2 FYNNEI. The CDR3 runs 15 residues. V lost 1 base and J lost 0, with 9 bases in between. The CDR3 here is CASSEEGVYQETQYF. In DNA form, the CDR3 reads TGTGCCAGCAGTGAAGAGGGCGTTTACCAAGAGACCCAGTACTTC.

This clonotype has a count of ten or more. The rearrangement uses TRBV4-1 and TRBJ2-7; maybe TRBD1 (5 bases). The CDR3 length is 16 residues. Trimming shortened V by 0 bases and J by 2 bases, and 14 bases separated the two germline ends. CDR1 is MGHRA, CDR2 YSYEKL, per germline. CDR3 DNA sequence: TGCGCCAGCAGCCAAGACGGCCAGGGTTTCACCTACGAGCAGTACTTC. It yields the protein CASSQDGQGFTYEQYF.

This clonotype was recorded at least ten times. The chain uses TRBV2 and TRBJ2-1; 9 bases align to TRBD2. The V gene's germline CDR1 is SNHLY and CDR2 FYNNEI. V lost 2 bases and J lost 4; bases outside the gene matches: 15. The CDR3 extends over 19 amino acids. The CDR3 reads CASSESGAGGPILYNEQFF. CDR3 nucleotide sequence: TGTGCCAGCAGTGAAAGTGGGGCGGGAGGGCCTATACTGTACAATGAGCAGTTCTTC.

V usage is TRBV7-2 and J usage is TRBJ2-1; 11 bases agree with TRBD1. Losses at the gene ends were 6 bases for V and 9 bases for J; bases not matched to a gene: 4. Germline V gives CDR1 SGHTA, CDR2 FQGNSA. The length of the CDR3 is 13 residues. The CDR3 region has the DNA TGTGCCAGCAGAAGGACAGGGGGCAGTGAGCAGTTCTTC. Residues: CASRRTGGSEQFF.

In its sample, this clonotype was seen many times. The CDR3 DNA sequence: TGTGCCAGCAGTGGGGAGGCGGGTAACTATGGCTACACCTTC. It codes for CASSGEAGNYGYTF. V and J are TRBV12-3 or TRBV12-4 and TRBJ1-2; D call uncertain. V was trimmed by 5 bases and J by 1 base, leaving 11 bases between them. The CDR3 runs to 14 residues.

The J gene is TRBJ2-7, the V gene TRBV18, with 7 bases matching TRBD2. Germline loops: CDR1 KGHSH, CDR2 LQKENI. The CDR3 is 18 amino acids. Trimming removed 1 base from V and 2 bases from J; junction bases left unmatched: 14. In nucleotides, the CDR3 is TGTGCCAGCTCACCACGGGGGACTACTCTAGACTCAACCTACGAGCAGTACTTC. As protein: CASSPRGTTLDSTYEQYF.

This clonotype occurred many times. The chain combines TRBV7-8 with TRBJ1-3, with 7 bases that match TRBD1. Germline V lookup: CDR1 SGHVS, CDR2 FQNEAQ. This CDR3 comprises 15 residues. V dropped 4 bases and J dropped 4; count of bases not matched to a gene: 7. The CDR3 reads CASSSTGSFGNTIYF. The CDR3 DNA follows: TGTGCCAGCAGCTCGACAGGGAGTTTCGGAAACACCATATATTTT.

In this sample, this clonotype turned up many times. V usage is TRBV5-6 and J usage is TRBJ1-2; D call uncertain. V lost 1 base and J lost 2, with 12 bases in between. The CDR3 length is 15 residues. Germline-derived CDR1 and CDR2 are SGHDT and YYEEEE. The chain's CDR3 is CASSLIRVSNYGYTF. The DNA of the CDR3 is TGTGCCAGCAGCTTGATACGGGTGTCCAACTATGGCTACACCTTC.

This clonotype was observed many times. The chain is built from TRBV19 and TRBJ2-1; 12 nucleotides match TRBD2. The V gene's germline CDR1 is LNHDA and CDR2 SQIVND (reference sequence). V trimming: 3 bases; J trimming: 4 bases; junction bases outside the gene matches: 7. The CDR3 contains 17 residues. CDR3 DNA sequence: TGTGCCAGTAGTATGAACATAGGGACTAGCGGGTACAATGAGCAGTTCTTC. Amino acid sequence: CASSMNIGTSGYNEQFF.

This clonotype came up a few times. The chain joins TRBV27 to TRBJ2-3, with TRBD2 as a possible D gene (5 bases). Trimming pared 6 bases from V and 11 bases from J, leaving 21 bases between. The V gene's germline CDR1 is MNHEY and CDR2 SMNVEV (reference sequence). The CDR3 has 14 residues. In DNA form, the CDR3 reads TGTGCCAGCAGCCCCGCCCTATCTAGCCGAAAGCAGTATTTT. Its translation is CASSPALSSRKQYF.

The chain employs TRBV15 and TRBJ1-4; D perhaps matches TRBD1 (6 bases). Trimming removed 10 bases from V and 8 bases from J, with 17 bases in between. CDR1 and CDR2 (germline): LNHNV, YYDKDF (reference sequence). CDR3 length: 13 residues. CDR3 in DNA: TGTGCCAAAGTGGGGGGGCTCTTGGAAAAACTGTTTTTT. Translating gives CAKVGGLLEKLFF.

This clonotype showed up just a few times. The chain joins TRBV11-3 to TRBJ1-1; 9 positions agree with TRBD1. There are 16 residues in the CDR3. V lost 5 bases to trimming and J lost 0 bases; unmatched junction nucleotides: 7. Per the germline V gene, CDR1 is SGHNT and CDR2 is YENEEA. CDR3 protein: CASSLGQGRVNTEAFF. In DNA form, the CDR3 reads TGTGCCAGCAGCCTAGGACAGGGGAGAGTGAACACTGAAGCTTTCTTT.

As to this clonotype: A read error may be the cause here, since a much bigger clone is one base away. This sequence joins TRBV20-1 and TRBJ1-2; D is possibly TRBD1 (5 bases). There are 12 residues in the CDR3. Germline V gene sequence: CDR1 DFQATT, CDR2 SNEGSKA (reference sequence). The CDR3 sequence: CSARGQGFGSTF. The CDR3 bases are TGCAGTGCTAGGGGGCAGGGATTCGGCTCCACCTTC.

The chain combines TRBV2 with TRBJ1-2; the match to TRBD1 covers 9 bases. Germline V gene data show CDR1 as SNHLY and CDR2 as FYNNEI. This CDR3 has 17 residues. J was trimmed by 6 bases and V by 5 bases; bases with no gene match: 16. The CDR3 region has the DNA TGTGCCAGCAGTAGTCCGGGACAGGGACGAAAAATTGATGGCTACACCTTC. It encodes CASSSPGQGRKIDGYTF. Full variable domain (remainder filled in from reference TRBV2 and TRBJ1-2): EPEVTQTPSHQVTQMGQEVILRCVPISNHLYFYWYRQILGQKVEFLVSFYNNEISEKSEIFDDQFSVERPDGSNFTLKIRSTKLEDSAMYFCASSSPGQGRKIDGYTFGSGTRLTVV.

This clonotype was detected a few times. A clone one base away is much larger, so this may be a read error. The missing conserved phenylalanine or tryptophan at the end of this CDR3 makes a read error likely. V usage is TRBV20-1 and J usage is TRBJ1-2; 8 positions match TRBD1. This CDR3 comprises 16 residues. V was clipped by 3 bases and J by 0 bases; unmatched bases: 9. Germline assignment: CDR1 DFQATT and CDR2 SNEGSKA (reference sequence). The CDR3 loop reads CSASGAGGDSNYGYTI. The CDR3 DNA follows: TGCAGTGCTAGCGGGGCAGGGGGCGACTCTAACTATGGCTACACCATC.

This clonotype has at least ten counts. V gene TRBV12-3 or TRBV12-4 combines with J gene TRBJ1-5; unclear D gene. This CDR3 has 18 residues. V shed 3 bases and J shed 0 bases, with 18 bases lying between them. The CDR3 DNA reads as TGTGCCAGCAGTTTCCCCATTTTGGTCAGCGATAGCAATCAGCCCCAGCATTTT. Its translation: CASSFPILVSDSNQPQHF.

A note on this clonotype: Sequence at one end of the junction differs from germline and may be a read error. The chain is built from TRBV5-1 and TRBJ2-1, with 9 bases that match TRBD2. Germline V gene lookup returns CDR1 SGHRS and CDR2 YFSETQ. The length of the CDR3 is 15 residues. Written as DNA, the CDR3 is TGCGCCAGCAGCTTGGTAGCGGGGGCCCGCAATGAGCAGCTCTTC. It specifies CASSLVAGARNEQLF.

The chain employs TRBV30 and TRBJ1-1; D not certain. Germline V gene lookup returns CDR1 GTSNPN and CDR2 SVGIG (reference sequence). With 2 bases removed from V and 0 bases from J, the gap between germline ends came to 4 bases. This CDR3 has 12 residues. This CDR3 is CAWSLVNTEAFF. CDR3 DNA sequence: TGTGCCTGGAGTCTAGTGAACACTGAAGCTTTCTTT.

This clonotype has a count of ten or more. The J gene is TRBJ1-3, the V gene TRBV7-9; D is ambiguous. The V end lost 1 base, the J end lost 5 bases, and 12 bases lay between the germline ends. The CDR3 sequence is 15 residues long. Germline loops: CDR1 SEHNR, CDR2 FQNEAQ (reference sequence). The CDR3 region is CASSLDTVRRNTIYF. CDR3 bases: TGTGCCAGCAGCTTAGATACGGTCAGACGAAACACCATATATTTT. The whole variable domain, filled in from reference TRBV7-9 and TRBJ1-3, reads DTGVSQNPRHKITKRGQNVTFRCDPISEHNRLYWYRQTLGQGPEFLTYFQNEAQLEKSRLLSDRFSAERPKGSFSTLEIQRTEQGDSAMYLCASSLDTVRRNTIYFGEGSWLTVV.

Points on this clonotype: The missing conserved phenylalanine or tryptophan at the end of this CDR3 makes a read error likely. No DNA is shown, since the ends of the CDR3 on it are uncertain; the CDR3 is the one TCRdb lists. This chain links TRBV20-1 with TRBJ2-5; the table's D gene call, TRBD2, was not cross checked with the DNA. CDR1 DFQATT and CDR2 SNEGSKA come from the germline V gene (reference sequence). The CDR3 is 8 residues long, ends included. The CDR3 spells CSARELAG.

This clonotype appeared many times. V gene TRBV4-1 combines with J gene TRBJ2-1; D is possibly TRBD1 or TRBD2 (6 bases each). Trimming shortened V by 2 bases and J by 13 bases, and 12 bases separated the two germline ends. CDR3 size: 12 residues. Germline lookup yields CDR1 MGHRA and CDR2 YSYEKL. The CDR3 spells CASSQSGGYQFF. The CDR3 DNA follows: TGCGCCAGCAGCCAATCCGGGGGCTATCAGTTCTTC.

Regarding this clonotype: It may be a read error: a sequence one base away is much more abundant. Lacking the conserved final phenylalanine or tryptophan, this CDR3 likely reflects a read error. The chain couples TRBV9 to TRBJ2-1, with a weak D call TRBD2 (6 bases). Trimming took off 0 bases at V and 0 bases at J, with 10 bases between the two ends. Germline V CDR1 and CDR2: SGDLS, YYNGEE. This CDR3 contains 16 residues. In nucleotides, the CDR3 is TGTGCCAGCAGCGTAGTGGGGGAGGACTCCTACAATGAGCAGTTCTCC. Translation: CASSVVGEDSYNEQFS.